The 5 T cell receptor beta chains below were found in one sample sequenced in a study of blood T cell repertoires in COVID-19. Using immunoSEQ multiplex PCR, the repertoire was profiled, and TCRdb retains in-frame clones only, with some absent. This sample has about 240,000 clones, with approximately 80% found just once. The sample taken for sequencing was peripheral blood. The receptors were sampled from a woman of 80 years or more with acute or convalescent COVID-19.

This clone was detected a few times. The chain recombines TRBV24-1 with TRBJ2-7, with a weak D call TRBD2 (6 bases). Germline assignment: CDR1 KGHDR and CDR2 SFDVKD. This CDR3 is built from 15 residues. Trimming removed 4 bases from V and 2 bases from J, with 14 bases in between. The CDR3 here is CATSDSRGLTYEQYF. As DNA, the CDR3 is TGTGCCACCAGTGACTCCCGGGGGTTGACCTACGAGCAGTACTTC.

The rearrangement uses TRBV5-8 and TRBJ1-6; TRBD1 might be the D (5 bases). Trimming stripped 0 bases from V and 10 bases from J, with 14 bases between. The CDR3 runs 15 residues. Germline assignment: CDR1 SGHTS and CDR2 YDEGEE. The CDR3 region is CASSLGAGKISPLHF. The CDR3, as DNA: TGTGCCAGCAGCTTGGGGGCAGGGAAAATATCACCCCTCCACTTT.

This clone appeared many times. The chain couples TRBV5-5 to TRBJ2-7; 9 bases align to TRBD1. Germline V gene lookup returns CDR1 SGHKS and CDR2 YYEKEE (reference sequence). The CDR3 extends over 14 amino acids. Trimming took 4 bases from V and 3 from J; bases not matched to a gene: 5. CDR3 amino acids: CASSPGQGYYEQYF. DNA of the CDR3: TGTGCCAGCAGCCCCGGACAGGGGTACTACGAGCAGTACTTC.

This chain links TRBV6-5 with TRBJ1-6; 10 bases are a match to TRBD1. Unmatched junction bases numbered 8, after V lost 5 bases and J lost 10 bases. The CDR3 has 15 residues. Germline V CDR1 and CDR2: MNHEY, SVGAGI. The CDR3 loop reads CASSPGTGVSSPLHF. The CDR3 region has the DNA TGTGCCAGCAGTCCCGGGACAGGGGTTTCCTCACCCCTCCACTTT.

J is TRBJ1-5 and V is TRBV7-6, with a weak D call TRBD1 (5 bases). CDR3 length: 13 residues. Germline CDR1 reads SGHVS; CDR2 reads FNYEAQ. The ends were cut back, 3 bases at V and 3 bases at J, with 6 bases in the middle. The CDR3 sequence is CASSLTDNQPQHF. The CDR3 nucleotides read TGTGCCAGCAGCTTGACAGACAATCAGCCCCAGCATTTT.